The entry that follows covers one T cell receptor beta chain sequence. Its antigen is still unknown. Following a re-call of the 5' RACE reads, TCRdb has one entry per CDR3 protein and lacks DNA. The sample totals hundreds of thousands of distinct CDR3 sequences; its top ten clones hold under 6.5%. These data belong to a study of T cells expressing NK-cell markers. Study overall: According to the study, TCR beta repertoires originated from sorted CD3+CD56+NKG2C+, CD3+CD56+NKG2C- and CD3+CD56-NKG2C+ T cells.

The CDR3 spans 15 residues. CDR1 is MDHEN and CDR2 is SYDVKM in the germline V gene. Findings of the study overall: Researchers report these clonotypes also headed the CD3+CD56-NKG2C+ fraction in a few donors. Of the CD8+ T cells in roughly 6 donors, about 1.0-7.0% belonged to dominant NKG2C+ clonotypes.

The chain links TRBV28 to TRBJ2-3; the D gene TCRdb calls, TRBD1, cannot be checked with no DNA. The sample comprised blood T cells: a sorted CD56 or NKG2C T cell subset, CD4+ or CD8+ T cells, or bulk PBMC T cells (not recorded which). The clonotype originates from a man aged 18-70 years in good health. CDR3: CASSGTGSFTDTQYF.